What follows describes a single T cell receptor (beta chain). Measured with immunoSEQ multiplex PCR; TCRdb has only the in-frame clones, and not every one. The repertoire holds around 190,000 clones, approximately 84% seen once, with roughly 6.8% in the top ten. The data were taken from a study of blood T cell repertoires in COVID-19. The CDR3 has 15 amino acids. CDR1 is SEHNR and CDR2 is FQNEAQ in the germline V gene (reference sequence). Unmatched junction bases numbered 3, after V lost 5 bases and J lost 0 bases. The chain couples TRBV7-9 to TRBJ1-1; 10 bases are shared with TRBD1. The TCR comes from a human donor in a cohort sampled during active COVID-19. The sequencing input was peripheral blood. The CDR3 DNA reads TGTGCCAGCAGCGGGGGACAGGGGCTGAACACTGAAGCTTTCTTT. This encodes CASSGGQGLNTEAFF. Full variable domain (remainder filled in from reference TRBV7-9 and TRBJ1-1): DTGVSQNPRHKITKRGQNVTFRCDPISEHNRLYWYRQTLGQGPEFLTYFQNEAQLEKSRLLSDRFSAERPKGSFSTLEIQRTEQGDSAMYLCASSGGQGLNTEAFFGQGTRLTVV.